These 15 T cell receptor beta chains share one sample of origin, sequenced in a study of response to subunit inactivated influenza vaccine. TCRdb processed the RT-PCR reads anew with MiXCR; each CDR3 protein has one entry. The repertoire includes 550,000 to 600,000 distinct CDR3 sequences, around 11% of them detected once, and 10% to 13% sits in the top ten. The source was PBMCs from blood, collected on the day of vaccination. These receptors were taken from a man over 45 who received an inactivated influenza vaccine.

This clonotype was seen repeatedly, ten times or more. This chain uses TRBV11-2 with TRBJ2-3; 7 bases are a match to TRBD1. Looked up from germline, CDR1 is SGHAT and CDR2 is FQNNGV. The V gene end was trimmed by 4 bases and the J gene end by 1 base; junction bases not matched to a gene: 8. There are 16 residues in the CDR3. CDR3 DNA: TGTGCCAGCAGCTCAATCTCAGGGGGTGGCACAGATACGCAGTATTTT. Protein product: CASSSISGGGTDTQYF. The full variable domain, in which reference TRBV11-2 and TRBJ2-3 provide the parts outside the CDR3, is EAGVAQSPRYKIIEKRQSVAFWCNPISGHATLYWYQQILGQGPKLLIQFQNNGVVDDSQLPKDRFSAERLKGVDSTLKIQPAKLEDSAVYLCASSSISGGGTDTQYFGPGTRLTVL.

This clonotype was seen more than once but under ten times. This chain joins TRBV15 and TRBJ2-2; no clear D gene. V was clipped by 0 bases and J by 7 bases, with 12 bases between them. This CDR3 has 15 residues. Germline CDR1 reads LNHNV; CDR2 reads YYDKDF (reference sequence). The CDR3 loop is CATSRDPVVSGELFF. DNA of the CDR3: TGTGCCACCAGCAGAGATCCGGTAGTAAGCGGGGAGCTGTTTTTT.

This clonotype was found many times. The V and J genes are TRBV12-3 or TRBV12-4 and TRBJ2-3, with D perhaps given as TRBD1 or TRBD2 (5 bases each). This CDR3 is 14 amino acids long. The germline V and J ends were trimmed by 4 bases and 5 bases, with 13 bases remaining between them. CDR3 coding DNA: TGTGCCAGCAGTTCACGGGACGCCCGAGATACGCAGTATTTT. Protein product: CASSSRDARDTQYF.

This clonotype was detected a few times. The chain recombines TRBV7-2 with TRBJ2-1; D is possibly TRBD2 (6 bases). Germline V gives CDR1 SGHTA, CDR2 FQGNSA. The CDR3 spans 16 residues. Trimming shortened V by 4 bases and J by 1 base, and 14 bases separated the two germline ends. CDR3 residues: CASSSLSAGSYNEQFF. DNA for the CDR3: TGTGCCAGCAGCTCCCTTAGCGCGGGATCCTACAATGAGCAGTTCTTC.

This rearrangement joins TRBV7-2 to TRBJ2-1; D possibly uses TRBD1 or TRBD2 (5 bases each). There are 13 residues in the CDR3. Germline V lookup: CDR1 SGHTA, CDR2 FQGNSA. V dropped 5 bases and J dropped 9 bases, with 14 bases sitting between them. Here the CDR3 DNA reads TGTGCCAGCAGCCCGGGACGTCGGGGTGAGCAGTTCTTC. Encoded protein: CASSPGRRGEQFF.

The rearrangement links TRBV5-1 to TRBJ2-7; 7 bases agree with TRBD1. Unmatched junction bases numbered 6, after V lost 0 bases and J lost 6 bases. This CDR3 is built from 14 residues. The germline V gene encodes CDR1 SGHRS and CDR2 YFSETQ. The CDR3 nucleotides read TGCGCCAGCAGCTTGGACAGGGGACGGCCCGAGCAGTACTTC. It is translated as CASSLDRGRPEQYF.

The rearrangement links TRBV6-1 to TRBJ1-5, with D perhaps matching TRBD1 (6 bases). This CDR3 is built from 15 residues. Germline V CDR1 and CDR2: MNHNS, SASEGT. Trimming cost V 10 bases and J 0 bases, with 16 bases left between them. The CDR3 nucleotides are TGTGCCACCCGGGTGACAGGCAATAGCAATCAGCCCCAGCATTTT. Translated: CATRVTGNSNQPQHF.

This clonotype was seen at least ten times. The chain combines TRBV7-9 with TRBJ2-1; D unclear. V was cut by 4 bases and J by 0 bases, with 10 bases left in between. The CDR3 length is 15 residues. CDR1 and CDR2 (germline): SEHNR, FQNEAQ (reference sequence). The DNA for the CDR3 is TGTGCCAGCAGCTACGGCCTCGGCTCCTACAATGAGCAGTTCTTC. Translation: CASSYGLGSYNEQFF.

The chain joins TRBV5-1 to TRBJ2-7; the D is unclear. V gave up 4 bases and J gave up 3 bases, with 20 bases separating them. Germline V gene data show CDR1 as SGHRS and CDR2 as YFSETQ. This CDR3 is 16 amino acids long. CDR3 loop: CASSHTSGVRIYEQYF. CDR3 bases: TGCGCCAGCAGCCACACATCTGGGGTTCGAATCTACGAGCAGTACTTC.

CDR3 amino acids: CSAVDRHLTDTQYF. CDR3 sequence (DNA): TGCAGTGCTGTCGACAGACACCTCACAGATACGCAGTATTTT. The chain couples TRBV20-1 to TRBJ2-3; D perhaps matches TRBD1 (5 bases). The CDR3 has 14 residues. V lost 5 bases, J lost 2 bases, and 14 bases lay in between. Germline CDR1 and CDR2: DFQATT and SNEGSKA (reference sequence).

The chain couples TRBV6-2 or TRBV6-3 to TRBJ2-6, with TRBD2 matching 10 bases. Germline lookup yields CDR1 MNHEY and CDR2 SVGEGT. This CDR3 comprises 20 residues. J was trimmed by 0 bases and V by 0 bases; bases with no gene match: 8. CDR3 nucleotide sequence: TGTGCCAGCAGTTACTCGCCTAGCGGGGGTAGAGTCTCTGGGGCCAACGTCCTGACTTTC. It is translated as CASSYSPSGGRVSGANVLTF.

V is TRBV19 and J is TRBJ1-1, with 7 positions matching TRBD1. Germline V gene sequence: CDR1 LNHDA, CDR2 SQIVND (reference sequence). The CDR3 totals 13 residues. The V segment lost 1 base and the J segment 11 bases; nucleotides outside the gene matches: 7. The CDR3 is CASSIGIQGNAFF. The DNA of the CDR3 is TGTGCCAGTAGTATAGGGATACAGGGGAATGCTTTCTTT.

J is TRBJ2-7 and V is TRBV20-1; D is perhaps TRBD1 or TRBD2 (5 bases each). The CDR3 length is 10 residues. Germline V lookup: CDR1 DFQATT, CDR2 SNEGSKA (reference sequence). V lost 3 bases and J lost 7, with 7 bases in between. In DNA form, the CDR3 reads TGCAGTGCTAGGAGGGGAGAGCAGTACTTC. Protein product: CSARRGEQYF.

This clonotype has only a few counts. The chain is built from TRBV6-1 and TRBJ2-5, with D perhaps matching TRBD2 (7 bases). Germline loops: CDR1 MNHNS, CDR2 SASEGT. V was trimmed by 4 bases and J by 7 bases, leaving 19 bases between them. This CDR3 is built from 15 residues. CDR3 amino acids: CASSAVGGPGGTQYF. Written as DNA, the CDR3 is TGTGCCAGCAGTGCCGTCGGGGGGCCGGGGGGGACCCAGTACTTC.

In this sample, this clonotype turned up a few times. The chain has TRBV20-1 and TRBJ2-3; TRBD2 matches 8 bases. V shed 5 bases and J 5 bases; nucleotides not matched to a gene: 9. The CDR3 loop spans 14 amino acids. Germline-derived CDR1 and CDR2 are DFQATT and SNEGSKA (reference sequence). The CDR3 protein is CSAVPGGARDTQYF. CDR3 nucleotide sequence: TGCAGTGCTGTCCCGGGGGGGGCGAGAGATACGCAGTATTTT.